Shown below are 12 T cell receptor beta chains from a single sample sequenced in a study of response to subunit inactivated influenza vaccine. TCRdb independently ran MiXCR on the RT-PCR reads; one entry per CDR3 protein. The sample includes about 570,000 distinct CDR3 sequences, 11% of them seen just once. The same sample was also used in a study of T cells expressing NK-cell markers. From that paper: TCR beta cDNA was made by 5'RACE template switching with UMIs.

Sequencing used PBMCs from blood, obtained on the day of vaccination. The origin of the receptors is a man in his fifties who received an inactivated influenza vaccine.

The rearrangement links TRBV7-9 to TRBJ1-2; D gene uncertain. CDR3 length: 13 residues. The germline gives CDR1 SEHNR, CDR2 FQNEAQ (reference sequence). With 5 bases removed from V and 4 bases from J, the gap between germline ends came to 11 bases. The CDR3 DNA follows: TGTGCCAGCAGCGTACCGGGATCCTATGGCTACACCTTC. Residues: CASSVPGSYGYTF.

This clonotype was seen at least ten times. CDR3 coding DNA: TGTGCCAGCAGTTTAAAAATGAACACTGAAGCTTTCTTT. It codes for CASSLKMNTEAFF. The rearrangement uses TRBV12-3 or TRBV12-4 and TRBJ1-1, with D unclear. The CDR3 runs 13 residues. V was clipped by 2 bases and J by 0 bases, with 4 bases between them.

This clonotype appeared many times. This chain uses TRBV12-3 or TRBV12-4 with TRBJ2-7; TRBD1 might be the D (5 bases). The CDR3 is 13 residues long. Trimming stripped 6 bases from V and 0 bases from J, with 9 bases between. The CDR3 sequence is CASSPQVSYEQYF. The CDR3 DNA reads TGTGCCAGCAGCCCACAGGTCTCCTACGAGCAGTACTTC.

The chain links TRBV29-1 to TRBJ2-1; the D gene is possibly TRBD1 (8 bases). CDR3 length equals 14 residues. Trimming pared 4 bases from V and 6 bases from J, leaving 16 bases between. Germline V gene data show CDR1 as SQVTM and CDR2 as ANQGSEA. The CDR3 DNA reads as TGCAGCGTTGCGGGAGGAGACAGGGGCAATGAGCAGTTCTTC. Translating it yields CSVAGGDRGNEQFF.

The rearrangement uses TRBV6-2 or TRBV6-3 and TRBJ2-7, with D perhaps TRBD2 (6 bases). This CDR3 is 16 amino acids long. Germline-derived CDR1 and CDR2 are MNHEY and SVGEGT. Between the trimmed V and J ends, which lost 5 bases and 2 bases, there was a span of 19 bases. Written as DNA, the CDR3 is TGTGCCAGCAGTACCTTTGGGAATAGCGGTGCCTACGAGCAGTACTTC. It translates to CASSTFGNSGAYEQYF.

The J gene is TRBJ2-1, the V gene TRBV27; 7 bases map to TRBD1. V trimming: 5 bases; J trimming: 3 bases; junction bases outside the gene matches: 10. The germline CDR1 and CDR2 sequences are MNHEY and SMNVEV (reference sequence). This CDR3 is built from 16 residues. The CDR3 is CASSTQVGQIYNEQFF. The CDR3 coding sequence is TGTGCCAGCAGTACCCAAGTGGGACAGATCTACAATGAGCAGTTCTTC.

This clonotype was found a few times. CDR3 DNA sequence: TGTGCCAGCAGCAAAGGGCCCGGGACAGAGAATAATTCACCCCTCCACTTT. Translating gives CASSKGPGTENNSPLHF. The rearrangement links TRBV21-1 to TRBJ1-6; the table's D gene call, TRBD1, was not cross checked with the DNA. TRBV21-1 has pseudogene status. This CDR3 contains 17 residues.

The rearrangement links TRBV4-1 to TRBJ1-4; perhaps TRBD1 as D (5 bases). CDR3 length: 14 amino acids. Germline V lookup: CDR1 MGHRA, CDR2 YSYEKL. Trimming cost V 0 bases and J 5 bases, with 7 bases left between them. The DNA of the CDR3 is TGCGCCAGCAGCCAAGATGGGACGAATGAAAAACTGTTTTTT. Translation: CASSQDGTNEKLFF.

The chain combines TRBV19 with TRBJ2-1, with 10 bases aligning to TRBD2. CDR1 LNHDA and CDR2 SQIVND come from the germline V gene (reference sequence). This CDR3 region has 15 residues. With V trimmed by 3 bases and J by 4 bases, 3 bases remained unmatched. Here the CDR3 DNA reads TGTGCCAGTAGTATTACTAGCGGGGCTTACAATGAGCAGTTCTTC. This sequence encodes CASSITSGAYNEQFF.

The V call is TRBV15, the J call TRBJ2-2, with D maybe TRBD2 (6 bases). Germline-derived CDR1 and CDR2 are LNHNV and YYDKDF (reference sequence). The V end lost 3 bases, the J end lost 6 bases, and 11 bases lay between the germline ends. This CDR3 region has 14 residues. Here the CDR3 reads CATSSDRLAGELFF. The CDR3 DNA reads TGTGCCACCAGCAGTGATCGACTAGCCGGGGAGCTGTTTTTT. The variable domain in full, with the rest retrieved from reference TRBV15 and TRBJ2-2, is DAMVIQNPRYQVTQFGKPVTLSCSQTLNHNVMYWYQQKSSQAPKLLFHYYDKDFNNEADTPDNFQSRRPNTSFCFLDIRSPGLGDTAMYLCATSSDRLAGELFFGEGSRLTVL.

This chain connects TRBV6-5 to TRBJ2-2, with TRBD1 matching over 8 bases. CDR1 and CDR2 (germline): MNHEY, SVGAGI. The ends lost 4 bases at V and 1 base at J; junction bases unmatched: 2. The CDR3 covers 15 residues. CDR3 amino acids: CASSWGQENTGELFF. The CDR3, as DNA: TGTGCCAGCAGTTGGGGACAGGAGAACACCGGGGAGCTGTTTTTT.

This clonotype occurred a few times. The gene calls are TRBV25-1 and TRBJ1-6, with no clear D. Deletions cut 7 bases from V and 4 bases from J, with 11 bases between. This CDR3 is built from 14 residues. CDR1 and CDR2 from the germline V gene are MGHDK and SYGVNS. CDR3 protein: CASTPTGYNSPLHF. The CDR3 DNA reads TGTGCCAGCACACCCACGGGGTATAATTCACCCCTCCACTTT.